These 26 T cell receptor beta chains were all obtained from the same sample, sequenced in a study of blood T cells in healthy people across ages. Then a second PCR, running roughly 7 to 11 cycles, was carried out with a sample-barcoded 5' primer and a J-beta primer mix. Using its own MiXCR run on the 5' RACE reads, TCRdb lists one record per CDR3 protein. The table shows some 1,000,000 distinct CDR3 sequences, with roughly 24% occurring only once. This same sample was also taken into another study, of T cells of mothers and their children.

The sequencing input was blood. Receptors originate from a girl between 2 and 10 years old in good health.

This clonotype was counted only a few times. The V call is TRBV6-5, the J call TRBJ2-5; maybe TRBD1 (6 bases). The germline V gene encodes CDR1 MNHEY and CDR2 SVGAGI. The V end was cut by 6 bases, the J end by 3 bases, with 8 bases between. This CDR3 has 12 residues. The CDR3 spells CASSRDKETQYF. CDR3 nucleotides: TGTGCCAGCAGCAGGGACAAAGAGACCCAGTACTTC.

Only a few counts were recorded for this clonotype. This chain links TRBV6-5 with TRBJ2-3, with D possibly matching TRBD2 (7 bases). Trimming stripped 2 bases from V and 0 bases from J, with 18 bases between. CDR3 length: 18 residues. Germline V CDR1 and CDR2: MNHEY, SVGAGI. The CDR3 spells CASSYTLGGAGSTDTQYF. CDR3 coding DNA: TGTGCCAGCAGTTACACTTTAGGGGGGGCAGGGAGCACAGATACGCAGTATTTT.

The chain joins TRBV11-3 to TRBJ2-2; the match to TRBD1 covers 9 bases. J lost 7 bases, V lost 5 bases, and 8 bases had no gene match. CDR1 is SGHNT, CDR2 YENEEA, per germline. The CDR3 is made up of 15 amino acids. The CDR3 loop is CASSRDRVGHGELFF. The CDR3 DNA reads as TGTGCCAGCAGCCGGGACAGGGTAGGACACGGGGAGCTGTTTTTT.

This clonotype was seen ten or more times. The chain employs TRBV24-1 and TRBJ2-5; no firm D call. This CDR3 region has 12 residues. The germline CDR1 and CDR2 sequences are KGHDR and SFDVKD. Trimming took 1 base from V and 5 from J, leaving 4 bases between them. CDR3 DNA sequence: TGTGCCACCAGTGATTTCGGGGAGACCCAGTACTTC. It encodes CATSDFGETQYF.

This clonotype was observed a handful of times. The V call is TRBV29-1, the J call TRBJ2-4, with D perhaps TRBD1 (6 bases). Per the germline V gene, CDR1 is SQVTM and CDR2 is ANQGSEA. The V end was cut by 1 base, the J end by 8 bases, with 9 bases between. The CDR3 sequence is 12 residues long. Written as DNA, the CDR3 is TGCAGCGTTGAAGTACAGGGAGACATTCAGTACTTC. Protein: CSVEVQGDIQYF.

Details on this clonotype: A read error may account for a junction end that differs from germline. This chain connects TRBV7-9 to TRBJ2-5; a weak D match, TRBD2 (5 bases). The DNA matches TRBJ2-7 better at its end, which makes the J call doubtful. The CDR3 contains 14 residues. The germline gives CDR1 SEHNR, CDR2 FQNEAQ (reference sequence). The CDR3 sequence is CASSGLANSCEQYF. In nucleotides, the CDR3 is TGTGCCAGCAGCGGGTTAGCGAACTCCTGCGAGCAGTACTTC.

The sample holds a few counts of this clonotype. V and J are TRBV20-1 and TRBJ1-4, with 9 bases that match TRBD1. Germline V lookup: CDR1 DFQATT, CDR2 SNEGSKA (reference sequence). This CDR3 is built from 15 residues. Losses at the gene ends were 0 bases for V and 8 bases for J; bases not matched to a gene: 7. The CDR3 DNA sequence: TGCAGTGCTAGAGACCGGACAGGGGTGGGGGAAAAACTGTTTTTT. It codes for CSARDRTGVGEKLFF.

This clonotype was seen more than once but under ten times. At one end, the junction sequence differs from germline, possibly due to a read error. This chain connects TRBV7-7 to TRBJ2-5, with unresolved D. In germline, CDR1 is SSHAT, CDR2 FNYEAQ (reference sequence). This CDR3 has 15 amino acids. The CDR3 region has the DNA TGTGCTAGCAGCTTAAGCGACGACGTCTCGGGGACCCAGTACTTC. It encodes CASSLSDDVSGTQYF. Together with reference TRBV7-7 and TRBJ2-5, the CDR3 gives the full variable domain: GAGVSQSPRYKVTKRGQDVTLRCDPISSHATLYWYQQALGQGPEFLTYFNYEAQPDKSGLPSDRFSAERPEGSISTLTIQRTEQRDSAMYRCASSLSDDVSGTQYFGPGTRLLVL.

The J gene is TRBJ2-3, the V gene TRBV7-2; TRBD2 matches 10 bases. The junction had 1 base not matched to a gene; V was cut back by 0 bases and J by 4 bases. CDR3 size: 15 residues. CDR1 and CDR2 from the germline V gene are SGHTA and FQGNSA. CDR3 protein: CASSLASGRPDTQYF. The CDR3 DNA is TGTGCCAGCAGCTTAGCTAGCGGGAGGCCAGATACGCAGTATTTT.

This clonotype turned up a few times. The chain combines TRBV27 with TRBJ2-5; 13 bases are a match to TRBD2. The better agreement between TRBJ2-1 and the DNA end casts doubt on the J call. The germline V gene encodes CDR1 MNHEY and CDR2 SMNVEV (reference sequence). The CDR3 totals 15 residues. This CDR3 reads CASTRGTSGNTEQFF. CDR3 DNA: TGTGCCAGCACCCGCGGGACTAGCGGGAACACTGAGCAGTTCTTC.

V and J are TRBV18 and TRBJ1-1, with 8 bases fitting TRBD1. With 3 bases clipped from V and 0 bases from J, the junction kept 3 bases outside the gene matches. Germline V gene lookup returns CDR1 KGHSH and CDR2 LQKENI. The CDR3 sequence is 15 residues long. CDR3 DNA: TGTGCCAGCTCACCCGGGACAGGATTGAACACTGAAGCTTTCTTT. It codes for CASSPGTGLNTEAFF.

The chain uses TRBV3-1 and TRBJ1-6; D possibly corresponds to TRBD1 (5 bases). CDR1 is LGHDT and CDR2 is YNNKEL in the germline V gene (reference sequence). Trimming took off 0 bases at V and 6 bases at J, with 12 bases between the two ends. The CDR3 consists of 16 residues. As DNA, the CDR3 is TGTGCCAGCAGCCAAGAAGGGTTCGACAGTAATTCACCCCTCCACTTT. It specifies CASSQEGFDSNSPLHF.

Only a few counts were recorded for this clonotype. This chain connects TRBV12-5 to TRBJ1-1, with D possibly being TRBD1 (5 bases). V was pared by 0 bases and J by 3 bases, with 11 bases between. This CDR3 is built from 15 residues. From germline, CDR1 is LGHNT and CDR2 FRNRAP. The CDR3 DNA reads TGTGCTAGTGGTTTGGTACTAGGGGCCCACACTGAAGCTTTCTTT. Its translation is CASGLVLGAHTEAFF. The complete variable domain, with remaining parts taken from reference TRBV12-5 and TRBJ1-1, reads DARVTQTPRHKVTEMGQEVTMRCQPILGHNTVFWYRQTMMQGLELLAYFRNRAPLDDSGMPKDRFSAEMPDATLATLKIQPSEPRDSAVYFCASGLVLGAHTEAFFGQGTRLTVV.

The V and J genes are TRBV9 and TRBJ2-5; D is perhaps TRBD1 (6 bases). Judging by the DNA end, TRBJ2-1 fits better; the J call may be wrong. CDR3 size: 15 residues. CDR1 and CDR2 (germline): SGDLS, YYNGEE. The CDR3 coding sequence is TGTGCCAGCAGCGTAGTCGGGACATCTTTAAGTGAGCAGTTCTTC. It specifies CASSVVGTSLSEQFF.

This clonotype was observed a few times. This chain joins TRBV7-2 and TRBJ2-5; D unresolved. With the DNA end fitting TRBJ2-7 better, the J assignment may be wrong. The CDR3 has 13 residues. From germline, CDR1 is SGHTA and CDR2 FQGNSA. Written as DNA, the CDR3 is TGTGCCAGCAGCTTATACAGACCCTACGAGCAGTACTTC. Translation: CASSLYRPYEQYF.

This clonotype has only one observation. The chain employs TRBV20-1 and TRBJ2-3; D may be TRBD2 (6 bases). V shed 4 bases and J shed 4 bases, with 15 bases lying between them. Germline CDR1 is DFQATT and CDR2 is SNEGSKA (reference sequence). The length of the CDR3 is 14 residues. DNA of the CDR3: TGCAGTGCTAAGGTTGGGGGGATTGCAGATACGCAGTATTTT. The encoded protein is CSAKVGGIADTQYF.

V is TRBV5-6 and J is TRBJ2-3; no firm D call. The CDR3 runs to 14 residues. Germline loops: CDR1 SGHDT, CDR2 YYEEEE. The V and J ends lost 4 bases and 6 bases respectively, with 15 bases between them. CDR3 nucleotide sequence: TGTGCCAGCAGCACGGGCGTCGTAGGGGATACGCAGTATTTT. This codes for CASSTGVVGDTQYF.

V and J are TRBV20-1 and TRBJ1-5; a possible D gene is TRBD1 (5 bases). The CDR3 is 12 residues long. Trimming shortened V by 4 bases and J by 7 bases, and 11 bases separated the two germline ends. CDR1 is DFQATT and CDR2 is SNEGSKA in the germline V gene (reference sequence). The CDR3 nucleotides read TGCAGTGCTAAGGGGAAGGGACAGCCCCAGCATTTT. Translation gives CSAKGKGQPQHF.

The J gene is TRBJ2-7, the V gene TRBV12-3 or TRBV12-4; 11 bases line up with TRBD1. This CDR3 spans 14 amino acids. The V and J ends lost 4 bases and 6 bases, in that order; junction bases with no gene match: 5. CDR3 in amino acids: CASSSGTGGVEQYF. The CDR3 DNA follows: TGTGCCAGCAGTTCCGGGACAGGGGGGGTCGAGCAGTACTTC.

This clonotype was picked up a small number of times. J is TRBJ2-5 and V is TRBV4-1, with D perhaps matching TRBD2 (5 bases). Germline V gene lookup returns CDR1 MGHRA and CDR2 YSYEKL. Trimming stripped 0 bases from V and 7 bases from J, with 12 bases between. This CDR3 region has 14 residues. The CDR3 is CASSQDGLGGTQYF. The CDR3 nucleotides read TGCGCCAGCAGCCAAGATGGGCTAGGAGGGACCCAGTACTTC.

This clonotype was detected only a few times. The CDR3 coding sequence is TGTGCCAGCAGCTTGGAGGTCTCGGAAGCTTTCTTT. It yields the protein CASSLEVSEAFF. The chain employs TRBV5-6 and TRBJ1-1; D is unclear. Trimming shortened V by 0 bases and J by 8 bases, and 8 bases separated the two germline ends. The germline V gene encodes CDR1 SGHDT and CDR2 YYEEEE. The CDR3 consists of 12 residues.

The rearrangement uses TRBV4-1 and TRBJ2-3; 9 bases are shared with TRBD2. Germline CDR1 is MGHRA and CDR2 is YSYEKL. The CDR3 has 17 amino acids. The trim removed 0 bases at V and 2 bases at J, leaving 6 bases unmatched. CDR3 sequence reads: CASSQDPAGGLTDTQYF. CDR3 nucleotide sequence: TGCGCCAGCAGCCAAGATCCGGCGGGGGGGCTCACAGATACGCAGTATTTT.

This clonotype was seen a handful of times. The CDR3 sequence is CATSDLEVPTDTQYF. The DNA for the CDR3 is TGTGCCACCAGTGATCTCGAAGTCCCCACAGATACGCAGTATTTT. The rearrangement uses TRBV24-1 and TRBJ2-3; D ambiguous. Trimming stripped 3 bases from V and 2 bases from J, with 11 bases between. CDR1 and CDR2 (germline): KGHDR, SFDVKD. The CDR3 covers 15 residues.

This clonotype has only a few counts. The CDR3 DNA sequence: TGTGCCAGCAGTGCGGGGACTAACCAAAATTTATACGAGCAGTACTTC. This translates into CASSAGTNQNLYEQYF. V gene TRBV27 combines with J gene TRBJ2-7, with TRBD2 matching over 7 bases. The CDR3 is 16 amino acids. Unmatched junction bases numbered 14, after V lost 5 bases and J lost 4 bases. Looked up from germline, CDR1 is MNHEY and CDR2 is SMNVEV (reference sequence).

Points on this clonotype: A read error may produce the germline difference seen at one junction end. The genes are TRBV12-3 or TRBV12-4 and TRBJ2-3; the D gene is possibly TRBD2 (6 bases). There are 16 residues in the CDR3. CDR3: CASSLSGAGTTDAQYF. CDR3 DNA sequence: TGTGCCAGCAGCCTATCGGGCGCGGGAACAACAGATGCGCAATATTTT.

The table lists this clonotype with a few counts. One end of the junction fails to match germline, which may point to a read error. This chain uses TRBV7-2 with TRBJ1-1; D not certain. The CDR3 is made up of 14 amino acids. Germline CDR1 reads SGHTA; CDR2 reads FQGNSA. In DNA, the CDR3 is TGTGCCAGCAGCTTAAGTGTAGGCCACACTGAAGATTTCTTT. It translates to CASSLSVGHTEDFF. Filled out from reference TRBV7-2 and TRBJ1-1, the complete variable domain reads GAGVSQSPSNKVTEKGKDVELRCDPISGHTALYWYRQSLGQGLEFLIYFQGNSAPDKSGLPSDRFSAERTGGSVSTLTIQRTQQEDSAVYLCASSLSVGHTEDFFGQGTRLTVV.